This T cell receptor (beta chain) was profiled in a study of shared clonotypes between healthy human individuals (dated by TCRdb to the early 2020s). In the study overall: A few men and two women, aged 18 to 49 years, made up the cohort. For each donor, CD4 naive and CD4 memory were each run on three plates, CD8 naive on two plates, and CD8 memory on one plate. Blood TCR repertoires of several healthy adults were deeply sequenced to estimate repertoire size and the extent of clonotype sharing between individuals. Libraries were prepared and TCR repertoires were sequenced by different laboratories using diverse techniques, in order to increase sequencing depth and limit assay-specific biases. Leukapheresis yielded between about 0.9 and 9.5 billion PBMCs per donor. The research as a whole found: Sharing across a few donors was observed for about 5% of naive CD4, over 3% of naive CD8, 2% to 2.5% of memory CD4, and about 0.4% of memory CD8 clonotypes. Because the study included only a small number of donors, the genetic and exposure-history diversity represented was limited. Sampling was limited to blood, and TCR repertoires in tissue likely differ from TCR repertoires in blood. Larger estimated clonotype richness was generally found for naive subsets than for memory subsets. Based on pairwise subsampling, the degree of clonotype sharing among donors was expected to be affected by sequencing depth. Rarefaction of sorted-subset datasets indicated incomplete sequencing despite the large sequencing depth. Clonotypes shared by all four sorted-subset donors showed higher generation probabilities than non-shared clonotypes.

Points on this clone: No cognate antigen has been identified for it. Base qualities are not recorded, but no much larger clone differs from it by a single base. Other DNA sequences in the same sample also yield this CDR3.

Healthy HIV-negative adults with no recently reported acute infections or vaccinations were included as donors. All donors were Caucasian adults living in Nashville, Tennessee, USA. CD4+ T cells were enriched through magnetic negative selection, after which naive cells were positively selected on CD45RA and the remaining negative fraction served as the memory subset. After blood collection by leukapheresis, PBMCs were isolated using Ficoll-Histopaque density gradient centrifugation and then cryopreserved in the vapor phase of liquid nitrogen. Analytical flow cytometry was used to check the purity and quantity of each magnetically sorted T cell population. Genomic DNA was isolated from every sorted fraction and measured by UV absorbance on a Nanodrop 2000c. TCR CDR3 regions were amplified from genomic DNA by multiplex PCR using the deep immunoSEQ assay. Genomic DNA extracted from each cell subset was distributed evenly over all wells of several immunoSEQ 96-well plates, and each plate served as one replicate. For sorted subsets, each replicate PCR was loaded with approximately 200 ng genomic DNA, equivalent to 30,000 or so T cell genomes. Purified libraries were measured with a Qubit 3.0 fluorometer, size-checked on a Bioanalyzer 2100, and measured again with the KAPA Library Quantification kit. Every immunoSEQ 96-well plate was sequenced on a separate single-read 150-cycle Illumina NextSeq 550 flow cell. The paper's processing steps were these. Because the immunoSEQ output held only junctional sequences and lacked quality scores, the filtering could not match the filtering applied to full-length reads. Sequences were annotated with PyIR, a Python wrapper for IgBLAST v1.9, and V/J genes and CDR3 were assigned using IMGT germline references. Reads were filtered out if the reads had weak V/J assignments (E-value above 1e-6), no CDR3, stop codons, out-of-frame junctions, or ambiguous translated residues. A V3J clonotype was defined by an identical inferred V gene, J gene, and CDR3 amino acid sequence. Percentage overlap between repertoires was computed as shared unique clonotypes divided by the size of the smaller repertoire. Repertoire richness was assessed with RTK rarefaction, the Chao1 estimator, and Recon v2.1 estimates of unobserved clonotypes. Generation probabilities for all TCRbeta clonotypes obtained by the gDNA method from a handful of donors were computed using OLGA. The table was pulled from immuneACCESS by TCRdb, which kept in-frame rearrangements only. Such tables lose some clones; where checked, under half of the loss comes from unresolved V genes, and the rest has no known cause. V, J and clone size were drawn from that table, and D and trimming were deduced from the DNA. The sample table holds approximately 2.3 million clones, of which roughly 93% were seen once. Together, the top ten hold about 0.39% of the sample.

The germline V gene specifies MDHEN as CDR1 and SYDVKM as CDR2. V drops 4 bases and J drops 0 bases, leaving 4 bases in between. The CDR3, from cysteine to phenylalanine, totals 14 residues. Only the CDR3 DNA is retained, 42 bases long and in frame from the first base. Sequenced material: naive CD4+ T cells from PBMCs. In the paper's terms, the cell subset or site label means: CD45RA+ positively selected. The clonotype originates from a man aged 18 to 30 in good health. Some clones in this sample may be carry-over from other donors' samples. The chain links TRBV28 with TRBJ2-6; the D segment cannot be called with confidence. The nucleotide sequence reads as follows: TGTGCCAGCAGTTCAAGCTCTGGGGCCAACGTCCTGACTTTC. The translation is CASSSSSGANVLTF.